This TCR beta chain was sequenced during a study of human T cells and chemical hapten exposure. Study conclusions and caveats: High-frequency TCRs, those above 1 in 1000, stayed the same after DPC sensitization.

TCRdb re-called the RACE reads through MiXCR, storing one row per CDR3 protein. The table shows fewer than 300,000 distinct CDR3 sequences, with roughly 8% occurring only once. The sample's time point: pre-sensitization, week 0. Treatment reported: therapeutic diphenylcyclopropenone sensitization with weekly scalp DPC. This clonotype occurred a few times. Its target is not known. This receptor was identified in a man younger than 30 with alopecia areata. Some clones in this sample may be carry-over from other donors' samples. Sequences were derived from whole blood, sampled in connection with sensitization to the hapten diphenylcyclopropenone (DPC).

CDR3 protein: CSAPRRTGSPGSGNTIYF. CDR3 sequence (DNA): TGCAGTGCCCCTCGCCGCACAGGTTCCCCAGGCTCTGGAAACACCATATATTTT. The chain recombines TRBV20-1 with TRBJ1-3; D might be TRBD1 (5 bases). V dropped 6 bases and J dropped 0 bases, with 24 bases sitting between them. The CDR3 contains 18 residues. Germline V gives CDR1 DFQATT, CDR2 SNEGSKA (reference sequence).